The 24 T cell receptor beta chains below all came from one sample that was sequenced in a study of lung T cells in sarcoidosis with Löfgren's syndrome. TCRdb re-analysed the reads in MiXCR, keeping a single row per CDR3 protein. The sample lists 55,000 to 80,000 distinct CDR3 sequences, over 20% occurring once. The sample taken for sequencing was CD4+ T cells from PBMCs. Receptors were obtained from a human donor with sarcoidosis (Löfgren's syndrome or another form), or a control subject (not recorded which).

At least ten counts were recorded for this clonotype. The rearrangement joins TRBV25-1 to TRBJ2-3, with D possibly being TRBD1 (5 bases). The CDR3 length is 15 residues. Germline assignment: CDR1 MGHDK and CDR2 SYGVNS. The V gene lost 3 bases and the J gene lost 2 bases, with 12 bases spanning the gap. The CDR3 is CASSERDRNTDTQYF. In DNA form, the CDR3 reads TGTGCCAGCAGTGAGAGAGACAGAAACACAGATACGCAGTATTTT.

In the case of this clonotype: One end of the junction fails to match germline, which may point to a read error. The chain links TRBV5-1 to TRBJ1-6; TRBD1 matches 7 bases. CDR3 size: 20 residues. Per germline, CDR1 SGHRS and CDR2 YFSETQ. The CDR3 region is CASSYLGVGTAFSHNSPLHF. For the CDR3, the DNA is TGCGCCAGCAGCTACCTCGGCGTCGGGACAGCCTTCTCCCATAATTCACCCCTCCACTTT.

The CDR3 reads CASSYVSSTDTQYF. The CDR3 region has the DNA TGTGCCAGCAGTTACGTTTCTAGCACAGATACGCAGTATTTT. The chain joins TRBV12-3 or TRBV12-4 to TRBJ2-3; D ambiguous. The V end was cut by 4 bases, the J end by 0 bases, with 8 bases between. The CDR3 is made up of 14 amino acids.

This clonotype was seen at least ten times. This chain links TRBV20-1 with TRBJ1-5, with 9 bases that match TRBD1. CDR3 length: 14 residues. Trimming removed 6 bases from V and 7 bases from J; junction bases left unmatched: 10. Germline V CDR1 and CDR2: DFQATT, SNEGSKA (reference sequence). CDR3 DNA: TGCAGTGCCCTCGAGGACAGGGGTTACCAGCCCCAGCATTTT. Protein product: CSALEDRGYQPQHF.

About this clonotype: One junction end does not reproduce the germline sequence, and a read error may be involved. V is TRBV11-2 and J is TRBJ2-1; TRBD2 aligns across 11 bases. Germline V gene lookup returns CDR1 SGHAT and CDR2 FQNNGV. CDR3 length equals 16 residues. Written as DNA, the CDR3 is TGTGCCAGCAGCTCGTCTCTAGCGGGGGGTTACAATGAGCAGTGCTTC. It is translated as CASSSSLAGGYNEQCF. The full variable domain, in which reference TRBV11-2 and TRBJ2-1 provide the parts outside the CDR3, is EAGVAQSPRYKIIEKRQSVAFWCNPISGHATLYWYQQILGQGPKLLIQFQNNGVVDDSQLPKDRFSAERLKGVDSTLKIQPAKLEDSAVYLCASSSSLAGGYNEQCFGPGTRLTVL.

This clonotype has at least ten counts. This chain uses TRBV6-2 or TRBV6-3 with TRBJ2-1; D is possibly TRBD1 or TRBD2 (5 bases each). The V end was cut by 5 bases, the J end by 4 bases, with 9 bases between. In germline, CDR1 is MNHEY, CDR2 SVGEGT. The CDR3 has 13 amino acids. CDR3 coding DNA: TGTGCCAGCAGTGGGGACCCTTACAATGAGCAGTTCTTC. Residues: CASSGDPYNEQFF.

Note on this clonotype: A read error is possible here, since a much larger clone lies one base away. The CDR3 loop reads CTPDKANTEAFF. The CDR3 coding sequence is TGCACCCCCGACAAGGCGAACACTGAAGCTTTCTTT. This chain uses TRBV20-1 with TRBJ1-1, with D unclear. Germline CDR1 is DFQATT and CDR2 is SNEGSKA (reference sequence). This CDR3 is 12 amino acids long.

This clonotype appeared many times. The chain uses TRBV6-2 or TRBV6-3 and TRBJ1-1, with a possible D match to TRBD1 (6 bases). Germline values: CDR1 MNHEY, CDR2 SVGEGT. The ends were cut back, 0 bases at V and 3 bases at J, with 14 bases in the middle. The CDR3 is made up of 16 amino acids. The CDR3 DNA reads as TGTGCCAGCAGTTACTCGGGTGGGACAACGCACACTGAAGCTTTCTTT. This translates into CASSYSGGTTHTEAFF.

This clonotype was picked up many times. The chain employs TRBV6-5 and TRBJ2-1, with 7 bases identical to TRBD2. The V gene end was trimmed by 0 bases and the J gene end by 0 bases; junction bases not matched to a gene: 5. The CDR3 extends over 17 amino acids. Germline assignment: CDR1 MNHEY and CDR2 SVGAGI. For the CDR3, the DNA is TGTGCCAGCAGTTACTCGAGGCGGGAGAGCTCCTACAATGAGCAGTTCTTC. Encoded protein: CASSYSRRESSYNEQFF.

Regarding this clonotype: One base away lies a much larger clone, so this may be a sequencing read error. The J gene is TRBJ2-5, the V gene TRBV6-2 or TRBV6-3; D call uncertain. The V gene lost 6 bases and the J gene lost 1 base, with 9 bases spanning the gap. Germline V CDR1 and CDR2: MNHEY, SVGEGT. The CDR3 has 13 residues. This CDR3 is CASRPGRQETQYF. The CDR3 bases are TGTGCCAGCAGACCTGGGCGCCAAGAGACCCAGTACTTC.

The table lists this clonotype with a few counts. The rearrangement joins TRBV24-1 to TRBJ2-3; D is perhaps TRBD1 or TRBD2 (5 bases each). Between the trimmed V and J ends, which lost 1 base and 0 bases, there was a span of 22 bases. This CDR3 region has 20 residues. Germline loops: CDR1 KGHDR, CDR2 SFDVKD. The CDR3 DNA follows: TGTGCCACCAGTGATTTTCCCGGGGCCGAGACCTTCGGAAGCACAGATACGCAGTATTTT. Translation: CATSDFPGAETFGSTDTQYF.

Note on this clonotype: The junction differs from germline at one of its ends, possibly a read error. This chain uses TRBV28 with TRBJ2-7; 7 nucleotides line up with TRBD1. Germline V lookup: CDR1 MDHEN, CDR2 SYDVKM. The CDR3 totals 15 residues. The CDR3 DNA follows: TGTGCCAGCAGTTTACCGACAGGGAACTCCTACGAGCGGTACTTC. It encodes CASSLPTGNSYERYF.

V and J are TRBV29-1 and TRBJ2-1, with D possibly matching TRBD1 (6 bases). In germline, CDR1 is SQVTM, CDR2 ANQGSEA. Trimming removed 1 base at V and 8 bases at J, with 15 bases between. CDR3 length: 14 residues. The CDR3 region has the DNA TGCAGCGTTGAAGGGGGCAGGGGAGTCGATGAGCAGTTCTTC. Translating it yields CSVEGGRGVDEQFF.

The V call is TRBV2, the J call TRBJ1-2; tentatively, D is TRBD1 (6 bases). The V gene lost 2 bases and the J gene lost 8 bases, with 15 bases spanning the gap. From germline, CDR1 is SNHLY and CDR2 FYNNEI. The CDR3 contains 14 residues. The DNA of the CDR3 is TGTGCCAGCAGTGAATCTGTGGGGGCGAGGGGCTACACCTTC. Its translation is CASSESVGARGYTF.

In its sample, this clonotype was seen many times. The chain recombines TRBV6-2 or TRBV6-3 with TRBJ1-1; no clear D gene. The CDR3 is 15 residues long. V dropped 1 base and J dropped 4 bases, with 13 bases sitting between them. Germline CDR1 is MNHEY and CDR2 is SVGEGT. The CDR3 is CASSYYPEGGTEAFF. Here the CDR3 DNA reads TGTGCCAGCAGTTACTACCCCGAGGGAGGCACTGAAGCTTTCTTT.

This clonotype occurred a few times. Written as DNA, the CDR3 is TGTGCCAGCAGTTTCGGGCATACTCATAGCAATCAGCCCCAGCATTTT. Translation: CASSFGHTHSNQPQHF. V is TRBV12-3 or TRBV12-4 and J is TRBJ1-5; D unresolved. This CDR3 contains 16 residues. Trimming left V 3 bases short and J 0 bases short, with 12 bases between.

For the CDR3, the DNA is TGCAGCGCCGGGTACCAAGAGACCCAGTACTTC. Its translation is CSAGYQETQYF. The gene calls are TRBV29-1 and TRBJ2-5; D is unresolved. The CDR3 has 11 residues. CDR1 SQVTM and CDR2 ANQGSEA come from the germline V gene. V was clipped by 7 bases and J by 0 bases, with 6 bases between them.

This clonotype was picked up many times. The chain has TRBV27 and TRBJ2-7, with 7 positions matching TRBD1. The V gene's germline CDR1 is MNHEY and CDR2 SMNVEV (reference sequence). J gave up 0 bases and V 9 bases, and 11 bases lay outside the gene matches. CDR3 length: 15 amino acids. This CDR3 reads CASGGYGTASYEQYF. CDR3 DNA sequence: TGTGCCAGTGGAGGATACGGGACAGCCTCCTACGAGCAGTACTTC.

Many counts were recorded for this clonotype. V usage is TRBV7-9 and J usage is TRBJ2-3; no definite D call. CDR3 size: 12 residues. Germline assignment: CDR1 SEHNR and CDR2 FQNEAQ (reference sequence). V lost 6 bases and J 6 bases, leaving 10 bases between the germline ends. This CDR3 is CASSLVSDTQYF. The CDR3 DNA is TGTGCCAGCAGTTTGGTATCGGATACGCAGTATTTT. Full variable domain (remainder filled in from reference TRBV7-9 and TRBJ2-3): DTGVSQNPRHKITKRGQNVTFRCDPISEHNRLYWYRQTLGQGPEFLTYFQNEAQLEKSRLLSDRFSAERPKGSFSTLEIQRTEQGDSAMYLCASSLVSDTQYFGPGTRLTVL.

This clonotype was recorded many times. This chain joins TRBV6-1 and TRBJ2-4, with unresolved D. Trimming removed 1 base from V and 0 bases from J, with 10 bases in between. The CDR3 sequence is 16 residues long. From germline, CDR1 is MNHNS and CDR2 SASEGT. CDR3 nucleotides: TGTGCCAGCAGTGAAGAACTCAGATTAGCCAAAAACATTCAGTACTTC. Its protein is CASSEELRLAKNIQYF.

About this clonotype: A much larger clone differs from this one at a single base, so this may be a read error. The V gene is TRBV20-1, the J gene TRBJ2-2, with TRBD1 identical over 9 bases. The CDR3 is 15 amino acids. Germline values: CDR1 DFQATT, CDR2 SNEGSKA (reference sequence). CDR3: CGASRDRVGTGELFF. The CDR3 nucleotides are TGCGGTGCTAGCCGGGACAGGGTCGGCACCGGGGAGCTGTTTTTT.

The CDR3 DNA reads as TGTGCCAGCAGCTTAGAGGGGACTAAGCGGGACAATGAGCAGTTCTTC. This codes for CASSLEGTKRDNEQFF. The chain combines TRBV11-2 with TRBJ2-1; 7 bases agree with TRBD2. The trim removed 0 bases at V and 5 bases at J, leaving 7 bases unmatched. The CDR3 is made up of 16 amino acids. Germline CDR1 is SGHAT and CDR2 is FQNNGV. The whole variable domain, filled in from reference TRBV11-2 and TRBJ2-1, reads EAGVAQSPRYKIIEKRQSVAFWCNPISGHATLYWYQQILGQGPKLLIQFQNNGVVDDSQLPKDRFSAERLKGVDSTLKIQPAKLEDSAVYLCASSLEGTKRDNEQFFGPGTRLTVL.

The table lists this clonotype with a few counts. J is TRBJ1-3 and V is TRBV3-1; D gene ambiguous. The ends were cut back, 3 bases at V and 4 bases at J, with 4 bases in the middle. This CDR3 is 12 amino acids long. CDR1 and CDR2 from the germline V gene are LGHDT and YNNKEL (reference sequence). DNA for the CDR3: TGTGCCAGCAGCCAGCCCGGAAACACCATATATTTT. This encodes CASSQPGNTIYF.

This clonotype was seen a handful of times. The chain uses TRBV5-1 and TRBJ2-1, with TRBD2 matching over 10 bases. In germline, CDR1 is SGHRS, CDR2 YFSETQ. The CDR3 contains 16 residues. The junction had 2 bases not matched to a gene; V was cut back by 0 bases and J by 2 bases. CDR3 sequence: CASSLASGGPYNEQFF. The CDR3, as DNA: TGCGCCAGCAGCTTGGCTAGCGGGGGCCCCTACAATGAGCAGTTCTTC.